The 14 T cell receptor beta chains given below trace back to one sample, sequenced in a study of cytomegalovirus exposure and HLA in healthy donors. PCR involved 60 Vbeta and 13 Jbeta primers. Some clones are missing from TCRdb's copy, which holds only in-frame ones; the method was immunoSEQ multiplex PCR. The sample gives 120,000 or so clones, approximately 78% of which show up once; roughly 1.2% is in the top ten. The sequenced sample was PBMCs. The receptors originated from a woman aged 25 to 39 in good health and CMV-seronegative.

The chain couples TRBV5-1 to TRBJ1-1; 7 bases agree with TRBD1. Germline CDR1 and CDR2: SGHRS and YFSETQ. With 4 bases clipped from V and 7 bases from J, the junction kept 7 bases outside the gene matches. This CDR3 contains 13 residues. The CDR3 reads CASSPQGQFEAFF. In nucleotides, the CDR3 is TGCGCCAGCAGCCCCCAGGGACAGTTTGAAGCTTTCTTT.

This clone was seen a single time. The CDR3 nucleotides are TGCGCCAGCAGGCCGCACAACTCCTACGAGCAGTACTTC. Protein: CASRPHNSYEQYF. V and J are TRBV4-1 and TRBJ2-7; D gene unclear. Germline lookup yields CDR1 MGHRA and CDR2 YSYEKL. The CDR3 sequence is 13 residues long. Trimming removed 6 bases from V and 0 bases from J, with 9 bases in between.

The rearrangement uses TRBV4-1 and TRBJ1-6, with D uncertain. Germline CDR1 is MGHRA and CDR2 is YSYEKL. V lost 2 bases and J 0 bases, leaving 14 bases between the germline ends. The CDR3 sequence is 18 residues long. This CDR3 reads CASSQFAAGFSYNSPLHF. The CDR3 DNA follows: TGCGCCAGCAGCCAATTCGCTGCCGGGTTCTCCTATAATTCACCCCTCCACTTT.

A remark on this clone: At one end, the junction sequence differs from germline, possibly due to a read error. The chain has TRBV7-7 and TRBJ2-5, with TRBD2 identical over 7 bases. The CDR3 contains 18 residues. The germline gives CDR1 SSHAT, CDR2 FNYEAQ (reference sequence). The CDR3 nucleotides read TGTGCTAGCAGCCCCACCCTGGGTAGCGGGCCATGGGGGGAGACCCAGTACTTC. This encodes CASSPTLGSGPWGETQYF. Looking up the rest from reference TRBV7-7 and TRBJ2-5 gives the full variable domain: GAGVSQSPRYKVTKRGQDVTLRCDPISSHATLYWYQQALGQGPEFLTYFNYEAQPDKSGLPSDRFSAERPEGSISTLTIQRTEQRDSAMYRCASSPTLGSGPWGETQYFGPGTRLLVL.

The V and J genes are TRBV28 and TRBJ1-5; the match to TRBD1 covers 9 bases. Germline V lookup: CDR1 MDHEN, CDR2 SYDVKM. The CDR3 extends over 14 amino acids. The trim removed 6 bases at V and 6 bases at J, leaving 6 bases unmatched. As DNA, the CDR3 is TGTGCCAGCAGGTCGGGACAGGGTCGTCAGCCCCAGCATTTT. It is translated as CASRSGQGRQPQHF.

The V and J genes are TRBV30 and TRBJ2-2; 12 nucleotides line up with TRBD2. The length of the CDR3 is 15 residues. Per the germline V gene, CDR1 is GTSNPN and CDR2 is SVGIG (reference sequence). V lost 3 bases and J lost 5; bases outside the gene matches: 4. The CDR3 protein is CAWRMTSGSTGELFF. The CDR3 coding sequence is TGTGCCTGGAGGATGACTAGCGGGAGTACCGGGGAGCTGTTTTTT.

This chain links TRBV9 with TRBJ1-6, with 9 nucleotides matching TRBD1. The germline CDR1 and CDR2 sequences are SGDLS and YYNGEE. This CDR3 has 14 residues. Trimming removed 3 bases from V and 9 bases from J; junction bases left unmatched: 4. The CDR3 protein is CASSGTGEGSPLHF. In DNA form, the CDR3 reads TGTGCCAGCAGCGGGACAGGGGAAGGTTCACCCCTCCACTTT.

Concerning this clone: Other DNA sequences in this specimen translate into the identical CDR3. The V and J genes are TRBV11-2 and TRBJ2-3; maybe TRBD1 (5 bases). The ends were cut back, 0 bases at V and 6 bases at J, with 7 bases in the middle. The CDR3 totals 13 residues. Germline assignment: CDR1 SGHAT and CDR2 FQNNGV. The CDR3 DNA reads as TGTGCCAGCAGCTTAGACAGGGCCGATACGCAGTATTTT. Its protein is CASSLDRADTQYF.

The rearrangement links TRBV28 to TRBJ1-1; D may be TRBD1 (6 bases). CDR1 MDHEN and CDR2 SYDVKM come from the germline V gene. The V end was cut by 7 bases, the J end by 3 bases, with 12 bases between. The CDR3 totals 13 residues. CDR3: CASIRGWDTEAFF. For the CDR3, the DNA is TGTGCCAGCATAAGGGGGTGGGACACTGAAGCTTTCTTT.

The rearrangement uses TRBV29-1 and TRBJ2-6; 7 bases align to TRBD1. This CDR3 is 15 amino acids long. V gave up 3 bases and J gave up 0 bases; unmatched junction bases: 2. Germline V lookup: CDR1 SQVTM, CDR2 ANQGSEA. CDR3 sequence: CSVEDRLSGANVLTF. As DNA, the CDR3 is TGCAGCGTTGAGGACAGGCTCTCTGGGGCCAACGTCCTGACTTTC.

The V gene is TRBV13, the J gene TRBJ1-2; 9 nucleotides line up with TRBD1. The J segment lost 4 bases and the V segment lost 4 bases, leaving 13 bases of the junction unmatched. This CDR3 has 17 amino acids. CDR1 is PRHDT and CDR2 is FYEKMQ in the germline V gene (reference sequence). The CDR3 DNA sequence: TGTGCCAGCAGCTACGGACAGGGGACCTTAAATTTCTATGGCTACACCTTC. Protein: CASSYGQGTLNFYGYTF.

This rearrangement joins TRBV10-2 to TRBJ2-1; 9 positions agree with TRBD2. The germline CDR1 and CDR2 sequences are WSHSY and SAAADI. CDR3 length: 13 amino acids. V was pared by 6 bases and J by 7 bases, with 4 bases of the junction left unmatched. The CDR3 reads CASSIAGVNEQFF. The DNA for the CDR3 is TGCGCCAGCAGCATAGCGGGAGTTAATGAGCAGTTCTTC.

The V call is TRBV2, the J call TRBJ2-5, with D maybe TRBD1 (5 bases). The CDR3 is made up of 14 amino acids. The V gene lost 2 bases and the J gene lost 9 bases, with 16 bases spanning the gap. Germline CDR1 and CDR2: SNHLY and FYNNEI. The CDR3 spells CASSELGDRSAQYF. For the CDR3, the DNA is TGTGCCAGCAGTGAATTAGGGGATCGTAGTGCCCAGTACTTC. Supplemented by reference TRBV2 and TRBJ2-5, the full variable domain reads EPEVTQTPSHQVTQMGQEVILRCVPISNHLYFYWYRQILGQKVEFLVSFYNNEISEKSEIFDDQFSVERPDGSNFTLKIRSTKLEDSAMYFCASSELGDRSAQYFGPGTRLLVL.

The chain carries TRBV4-2 and TRBJ2-7, with TRBD2 matching 8 bases. The V gene's germline CDR1 is LGHNA and CDR2 YNFKEQ. Germline trimming cut 0 bases from V and 5 bases from J; bases unmatched to any gene: 12. The CDR3 sequence is 17 residues long. CDR3 DNA: TGTGCCAGCAGCCAAGACCCCTCGGGAGGGGGGATAAACGAGCAGTACTTC. It yields the protein CASSQDPSGGGINEQYF.